The present T cell receptor (beta chain) was sequenced within a study of cytomegalovirus exposure and HLA in healthy donors. This clone was detected only a few times. The CDR3 loop spans 16 amino acids. Germline V gives CDR1 SGDLS, CDR2 YYNGEE. V lost 4 bases, J lost 2 bases, and 18 bases lay in between. Sequencing used immunoSEQ multiplex PCR; TCRdb keeps in-frame clones, though not all of them. This table holds hundreds of thousands of clones, approximately 87% found once. The V and J genes are TRBV9 and TRBJ1-2; the D is unclear. The clonotype comes from a woman between 18 and 29 years old in good health and CMV-seronegative. Sequencing was carried out using PBMCs. CDR3 DNA sequence: TGTGCCAGCAGCCCCACCCCCGCCGGGAACAACTATGGCTACACCTTC. Translating gives CASSPTPAGNNYGYTF.